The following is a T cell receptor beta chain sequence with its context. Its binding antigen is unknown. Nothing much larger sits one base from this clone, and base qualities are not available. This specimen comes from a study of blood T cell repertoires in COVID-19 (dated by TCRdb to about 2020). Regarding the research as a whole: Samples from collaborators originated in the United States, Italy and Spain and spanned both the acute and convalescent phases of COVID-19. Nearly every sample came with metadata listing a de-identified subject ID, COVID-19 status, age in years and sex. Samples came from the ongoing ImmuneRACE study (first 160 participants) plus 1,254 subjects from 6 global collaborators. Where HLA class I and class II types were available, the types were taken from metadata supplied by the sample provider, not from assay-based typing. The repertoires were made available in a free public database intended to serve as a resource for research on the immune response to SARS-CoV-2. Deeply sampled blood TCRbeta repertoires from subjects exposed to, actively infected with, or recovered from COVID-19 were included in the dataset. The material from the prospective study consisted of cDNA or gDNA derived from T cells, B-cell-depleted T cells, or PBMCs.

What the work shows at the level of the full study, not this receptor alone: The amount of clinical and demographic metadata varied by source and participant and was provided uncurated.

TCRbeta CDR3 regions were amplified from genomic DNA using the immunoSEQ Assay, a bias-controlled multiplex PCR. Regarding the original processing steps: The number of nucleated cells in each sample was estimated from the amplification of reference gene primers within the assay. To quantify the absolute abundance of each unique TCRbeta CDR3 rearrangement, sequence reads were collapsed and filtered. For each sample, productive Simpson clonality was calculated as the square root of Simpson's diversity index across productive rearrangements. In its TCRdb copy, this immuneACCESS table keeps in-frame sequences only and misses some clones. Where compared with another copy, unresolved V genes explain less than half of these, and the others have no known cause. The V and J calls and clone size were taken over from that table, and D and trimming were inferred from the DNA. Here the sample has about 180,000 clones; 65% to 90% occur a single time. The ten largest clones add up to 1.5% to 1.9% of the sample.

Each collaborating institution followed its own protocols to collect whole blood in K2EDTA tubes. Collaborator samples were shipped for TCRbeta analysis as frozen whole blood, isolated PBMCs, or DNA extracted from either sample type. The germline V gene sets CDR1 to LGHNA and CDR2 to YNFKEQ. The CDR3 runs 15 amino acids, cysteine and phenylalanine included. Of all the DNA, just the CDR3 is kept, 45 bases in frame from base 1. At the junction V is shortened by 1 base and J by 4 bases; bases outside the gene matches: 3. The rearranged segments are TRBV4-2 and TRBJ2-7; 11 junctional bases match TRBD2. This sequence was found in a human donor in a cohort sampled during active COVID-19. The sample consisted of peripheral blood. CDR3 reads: CASSQAGTSGYEQYF. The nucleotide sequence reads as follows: TGTGCCAGCAGCCAAGCCGGGACTAGCGGTTACGAGCAGTACTTC.